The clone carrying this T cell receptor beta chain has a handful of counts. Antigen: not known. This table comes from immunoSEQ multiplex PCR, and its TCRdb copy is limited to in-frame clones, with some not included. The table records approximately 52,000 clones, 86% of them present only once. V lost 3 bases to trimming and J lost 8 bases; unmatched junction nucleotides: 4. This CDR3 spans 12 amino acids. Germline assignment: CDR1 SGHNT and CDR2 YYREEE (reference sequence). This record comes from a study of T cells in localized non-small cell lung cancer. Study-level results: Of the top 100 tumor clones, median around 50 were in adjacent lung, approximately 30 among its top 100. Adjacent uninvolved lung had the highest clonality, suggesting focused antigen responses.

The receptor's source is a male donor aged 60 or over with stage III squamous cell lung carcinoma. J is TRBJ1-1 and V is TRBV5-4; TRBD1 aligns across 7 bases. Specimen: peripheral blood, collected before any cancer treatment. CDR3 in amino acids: CASSWGTAEAFF. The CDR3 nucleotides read TGTGCCAGCAGCTGGGGGACAGCCGAAGCTTTCTTT.